Below are 2 T cell receptor beta chains sequenced from a single sample in a study of shared clonotypes between healthy human individuals. TCRdb keeps only in-frame clones here, not all; method: immunoSEQ multiplex PCR. The sample has hundreds of thousands of clones; around 96% are singletons. Sequencing was done on a sample of naive CD4+ T cells sorted from blood. Noted subset: CD45RA+ positively selected. The receptors were sampled from a woman in her 30s in good health.

The CDR3 DNA follows: TGCGCCAGCAGCTTGGCGGACAGGGATGGGCCCCAGCATTTT. It codes for CASSLADRDGPQHF. The V and J genes are TRBV5-1 and TRBJ1-5; 8 bases agree with TRBD1. V lost 0 bases, J lost 9 bases, and 5 bases stayed unmatched. CDR3 size: 14 residues. CDR1 SGHRS and CDR2 YFSETQ come from the germline V gene.

The rearrangement uses TRBV27 and TRBJ1-1, with D maybe TRBD1 (5 bases). Trimming took 5 bases from V and 4 from J, leaving 26 bases between them. Germline V gene lookup returns CDR1 MNHEY and CDR2 SMNVEV (reference sequence). This CDR3 region has 18 residues. The CDR3 protein is CASSGPTPGSGTVTEAFF. DNA for the CDR3: TGTGCCAGCAGTGGTCCGACCCCGGGGAGCGGGACGGTCACTGAAGCTTTCTTT.